This TCR beta chain stems from a study of CD8+ T cells in alopecia areata. Treatment in this sample: oral pan-JAK inhibitor, 5-10 mg twice daily. The trim removed 3 bases at V and 5 bases at J, leaving 4 bases unmatched. The CDR3 is 14 residues long. In germline, CDR1 is GTSNPN, CDR2 SVGIG (reference sequence). It was cDNA, reverse transcribed from extracted RNA, that served as the sequencing template. Clones were read by immunoSEQ multiplex PCR, and TCRdb kept only the in-frame ones, dropping some. The sample lists hundreds of thousands of clones; around three fifths were seen once. The V gene is TRBV30, the J gene TRBJ2-3, with TRBD1 matching 11 bases. The TCR originated in a human donor with alopecia areata. Sequencing used CD4+ T cells sorted from blood, obtained around week 54, from a patient treated with tofacitinib. The CDR3 reads CAWSGQGAKDTQYF. The CDR3 DNA sequence: TGTGCCTGGAGCGGACAGGGGGCTAAAGATACGCAGTATTTT.